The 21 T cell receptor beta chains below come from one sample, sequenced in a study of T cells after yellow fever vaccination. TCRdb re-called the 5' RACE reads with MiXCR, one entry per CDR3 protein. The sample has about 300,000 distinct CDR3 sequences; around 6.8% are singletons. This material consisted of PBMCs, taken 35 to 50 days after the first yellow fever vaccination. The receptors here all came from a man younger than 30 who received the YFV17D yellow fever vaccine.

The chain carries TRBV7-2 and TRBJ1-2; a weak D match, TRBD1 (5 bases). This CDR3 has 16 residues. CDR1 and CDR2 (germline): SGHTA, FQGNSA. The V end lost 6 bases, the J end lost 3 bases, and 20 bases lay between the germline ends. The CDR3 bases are TGTGCCAGCAGACGAGACAGCTTCAGAACCTACTATGGCTACACCTTC. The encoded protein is CASRRDSFRTYYGYTF.

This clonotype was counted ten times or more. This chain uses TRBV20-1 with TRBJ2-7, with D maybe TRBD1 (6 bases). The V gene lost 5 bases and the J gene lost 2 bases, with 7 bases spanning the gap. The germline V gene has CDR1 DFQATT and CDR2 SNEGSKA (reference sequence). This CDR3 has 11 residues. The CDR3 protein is CSAGQTYEQYF. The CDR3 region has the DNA TGCAGTGCTGGACAGACCTACGAGCAGTACTTC.

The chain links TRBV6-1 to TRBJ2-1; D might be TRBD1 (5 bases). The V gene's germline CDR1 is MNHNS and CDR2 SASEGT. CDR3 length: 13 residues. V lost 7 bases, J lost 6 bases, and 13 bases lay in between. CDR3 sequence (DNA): TGTGCCAGCACCGGACACGTTCGCAATGAGCAGTTCTTC. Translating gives CASTGHVRNEQFF.

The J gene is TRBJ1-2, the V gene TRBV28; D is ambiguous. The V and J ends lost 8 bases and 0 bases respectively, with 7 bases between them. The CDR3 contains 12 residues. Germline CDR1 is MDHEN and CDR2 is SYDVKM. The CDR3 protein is CASVSANYGYTF. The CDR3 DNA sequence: TGTGCCAGCGTGTCCGCTAACTATGGCTACACCTTC.

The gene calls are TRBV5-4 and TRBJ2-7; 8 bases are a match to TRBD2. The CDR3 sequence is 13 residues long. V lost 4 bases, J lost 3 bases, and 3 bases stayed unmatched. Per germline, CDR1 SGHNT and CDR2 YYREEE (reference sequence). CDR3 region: CASSPAGDYEQYV. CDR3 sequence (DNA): TGTGCCAGCAGCCCAGCGGGGGACTACGAGCAGTACGTC.

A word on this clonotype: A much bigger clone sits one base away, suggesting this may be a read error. The CDR3 loop is CASTYRGRGQETLYF. As DNA, the CDR3 is TGTGCCAGCACCTACAGGGGGCGAGGGCAAGAGACCCTGTACTTC. The V and J genes are TRBV7-2 and TRBJ2-5, with 9 positions matching TRBD1. Germline V gene sequence: CDR1 SGHTA, CDR2 FQGNSA. The CDR3 is 15 amino acids.

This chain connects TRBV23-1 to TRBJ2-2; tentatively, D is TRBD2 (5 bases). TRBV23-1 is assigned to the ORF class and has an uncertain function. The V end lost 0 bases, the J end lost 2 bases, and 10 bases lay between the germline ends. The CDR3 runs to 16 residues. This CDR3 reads CASSQSRRSNTGELFF. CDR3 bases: TGCGCCAGCAGTCAATCGAGGAGGAGCAACACCGGGGAGCTGTTTTTT.

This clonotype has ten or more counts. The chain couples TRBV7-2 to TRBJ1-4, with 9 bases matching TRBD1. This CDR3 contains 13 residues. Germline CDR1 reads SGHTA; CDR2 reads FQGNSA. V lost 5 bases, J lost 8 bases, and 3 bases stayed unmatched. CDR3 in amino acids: CASSKQGAEKLFF. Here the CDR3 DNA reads TGTGCCAGCAGCAAACAGGGGGCGGAAAAACTGTTTTTT.

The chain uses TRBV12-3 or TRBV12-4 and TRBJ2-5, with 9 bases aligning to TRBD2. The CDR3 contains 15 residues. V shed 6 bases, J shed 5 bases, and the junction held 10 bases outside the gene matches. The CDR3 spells CASSSLSGGLETQYF. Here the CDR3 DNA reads TGTGCCAGCAGCTCGCTTAGCGGGGGACTCGAGACCCAGTACTTC.

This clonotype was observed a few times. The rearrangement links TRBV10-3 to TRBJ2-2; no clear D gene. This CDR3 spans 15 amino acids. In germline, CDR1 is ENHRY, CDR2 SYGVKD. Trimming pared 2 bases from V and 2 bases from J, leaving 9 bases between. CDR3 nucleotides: TGTGCCATCAGTGAGCCGGACCTAAACACCGGGGAGCTGTTTTTT. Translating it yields CAISEPDLNTGELFF.

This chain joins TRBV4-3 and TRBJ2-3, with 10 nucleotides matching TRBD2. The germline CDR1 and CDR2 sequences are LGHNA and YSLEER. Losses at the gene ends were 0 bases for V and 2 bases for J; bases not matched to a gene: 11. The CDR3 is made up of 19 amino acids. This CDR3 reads CASSQDPVTSGVFTDTQYF. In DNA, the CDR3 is TGCGCCAGCAGCCAAGATCCCGTTACTAGCGGGGTTTTCACAGATACGCAGTATTTT.

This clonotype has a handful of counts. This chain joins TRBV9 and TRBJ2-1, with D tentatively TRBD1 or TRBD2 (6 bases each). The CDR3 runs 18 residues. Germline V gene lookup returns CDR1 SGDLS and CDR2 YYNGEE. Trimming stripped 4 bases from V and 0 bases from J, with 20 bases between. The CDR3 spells CASSTEGGGRSSYNEQFF. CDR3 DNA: TGTGCCAGCAGCACAGAAGGGGGAGGCAGAAGCTCCTACAATGAGCAGTTCTTC.

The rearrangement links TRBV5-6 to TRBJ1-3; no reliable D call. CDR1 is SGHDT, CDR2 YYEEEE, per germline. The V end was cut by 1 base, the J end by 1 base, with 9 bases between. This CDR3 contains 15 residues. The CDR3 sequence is CASSLHFRSGNTIYF. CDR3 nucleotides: TGTGCCAGCAGCTTGCACTTCAGATCTGGAAACACCATATATTTT. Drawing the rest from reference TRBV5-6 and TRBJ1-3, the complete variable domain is DAGVTQSPTHLIKTRGQQVTLRCSPKSGHDTVSWYQQALGQGPQFIFQYYEEEERQRGNFPDRFSGHQFPNYSSELNVNALLLGDSALYLCASSLHFRSGNTIYFGEGSWLTVV.

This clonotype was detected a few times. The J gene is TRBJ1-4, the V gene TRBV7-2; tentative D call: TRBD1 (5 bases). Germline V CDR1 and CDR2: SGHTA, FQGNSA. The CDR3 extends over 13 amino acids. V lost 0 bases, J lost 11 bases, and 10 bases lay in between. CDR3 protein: CASSLAGARKLFF. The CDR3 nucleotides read TGTGCCAGCAGCTTAGCCGGGGCGAGGAAACTGTTTTTT. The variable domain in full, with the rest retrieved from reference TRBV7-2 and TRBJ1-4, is GAGVSQSPSNKVTEKGKDVELRCDPISGHTALYWYRQSLGQGLEFLIYFQGNSAPDKSGLPSDRFSAERTGGSVSTLTIQRTQQEDSAVYLCASSLAGARKLFFGSGTQLSVL.

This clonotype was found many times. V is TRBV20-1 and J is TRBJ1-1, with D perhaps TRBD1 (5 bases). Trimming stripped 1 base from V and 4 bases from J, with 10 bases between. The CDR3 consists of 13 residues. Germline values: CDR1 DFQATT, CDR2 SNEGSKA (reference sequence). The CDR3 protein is CSARVRVGTEAFF. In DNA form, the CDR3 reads TGCAGTGCTAGAGTCAGGGTAGGCACTGAAGCTTTCTTT.

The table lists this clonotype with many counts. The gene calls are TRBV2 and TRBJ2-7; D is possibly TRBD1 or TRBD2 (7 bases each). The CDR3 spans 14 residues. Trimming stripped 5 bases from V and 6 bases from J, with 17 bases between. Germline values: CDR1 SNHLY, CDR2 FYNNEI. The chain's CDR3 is CASSYLDREGEQYF. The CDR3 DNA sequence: TGTGCCAGCAGTTACTTAGACAGGGAGGGCGAGCAGTACTTC.

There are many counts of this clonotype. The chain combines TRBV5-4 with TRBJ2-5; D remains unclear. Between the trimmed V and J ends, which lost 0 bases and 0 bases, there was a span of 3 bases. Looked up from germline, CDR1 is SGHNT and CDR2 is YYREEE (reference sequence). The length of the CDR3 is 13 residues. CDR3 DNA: TGTGCCAGCAGCTTGGTGGACCAAGAGACCCAGTACTTC. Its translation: CASSLVDQETQYF.

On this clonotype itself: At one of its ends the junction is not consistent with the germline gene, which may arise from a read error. CDR3 amino acids: CASSKIGAPYNVQFF. The CDR3 DNA is TGTGCCAGCAGCAAAATCGGGGCCCCGTACAATGTGCAGTTCTTC. V usage is TRBV7-2 and J usage is TRBJ2-1; D could derive from TRBD1 or TRBD2 (5 bases each). Germline values: CDR1 SGHTA, CDR2 FQGNSA. This CDR3 comprises 15 residues.

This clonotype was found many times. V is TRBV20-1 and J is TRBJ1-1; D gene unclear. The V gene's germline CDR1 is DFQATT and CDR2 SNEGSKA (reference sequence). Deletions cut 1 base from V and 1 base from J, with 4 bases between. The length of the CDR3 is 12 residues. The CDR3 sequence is CSARGPNTEAFF. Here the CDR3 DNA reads TGCAGTGCTAGAGGCCCGAACACTGAAGCTTTCTTT.

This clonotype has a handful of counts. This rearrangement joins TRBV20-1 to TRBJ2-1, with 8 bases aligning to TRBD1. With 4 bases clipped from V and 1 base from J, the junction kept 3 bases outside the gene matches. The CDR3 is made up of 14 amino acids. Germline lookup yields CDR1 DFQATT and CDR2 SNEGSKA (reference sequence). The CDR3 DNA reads TGCAGTGCTAAAGACAGGGGTTCCTACAATGAGCAGTTCTTC. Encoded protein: CSAKDRGSYNEQFF.

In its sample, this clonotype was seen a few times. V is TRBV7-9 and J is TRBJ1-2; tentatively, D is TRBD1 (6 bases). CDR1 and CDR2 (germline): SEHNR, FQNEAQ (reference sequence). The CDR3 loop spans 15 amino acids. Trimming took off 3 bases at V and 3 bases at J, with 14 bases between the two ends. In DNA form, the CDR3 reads TGTGCCAGCAGCTTGTGGGGGGCGCGGGACTATGGCTACACCTTC. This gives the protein CASSLWGARDYGYTF.